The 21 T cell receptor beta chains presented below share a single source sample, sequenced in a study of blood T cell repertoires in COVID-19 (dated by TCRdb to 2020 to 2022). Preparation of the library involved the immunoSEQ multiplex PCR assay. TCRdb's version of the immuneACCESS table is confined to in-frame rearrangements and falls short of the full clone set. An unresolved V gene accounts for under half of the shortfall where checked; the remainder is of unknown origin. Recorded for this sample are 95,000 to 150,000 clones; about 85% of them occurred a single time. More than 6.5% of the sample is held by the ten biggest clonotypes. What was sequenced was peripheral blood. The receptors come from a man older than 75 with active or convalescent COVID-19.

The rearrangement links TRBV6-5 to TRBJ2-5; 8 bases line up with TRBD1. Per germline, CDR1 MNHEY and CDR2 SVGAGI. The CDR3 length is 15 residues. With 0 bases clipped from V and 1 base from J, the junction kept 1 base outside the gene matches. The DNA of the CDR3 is TGTGCCAGCAGTTACTCCAGGGGGCGCCAAGAGACCCAGTACTTC. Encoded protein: CASSYSRGRQETQYF.

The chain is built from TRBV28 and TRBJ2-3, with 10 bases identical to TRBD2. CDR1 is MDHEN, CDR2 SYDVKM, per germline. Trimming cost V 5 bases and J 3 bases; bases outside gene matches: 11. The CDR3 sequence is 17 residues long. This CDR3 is CASSRGGTSGTTDTQYF. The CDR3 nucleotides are TGTGCCAGCAGTCGCGGGGGTACTAGCGGGACTACAGATACGCAGTATTTT.

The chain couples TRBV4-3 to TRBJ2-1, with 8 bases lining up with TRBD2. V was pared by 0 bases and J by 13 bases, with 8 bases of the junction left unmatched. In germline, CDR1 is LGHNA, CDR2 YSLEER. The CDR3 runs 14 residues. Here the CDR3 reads CASSQDGALAVQFF. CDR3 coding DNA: TGCGCCAGCAGCCAAGATGGGGCACTAGCGGTCCAGTTCTTC.

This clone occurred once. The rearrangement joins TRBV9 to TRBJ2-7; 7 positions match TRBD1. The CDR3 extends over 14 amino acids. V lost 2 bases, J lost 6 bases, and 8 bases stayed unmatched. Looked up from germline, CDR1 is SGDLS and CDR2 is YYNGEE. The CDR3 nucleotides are TGTGCCAGCAGCGTGGAGACAGGGAACAGCGAGCAGTACTTC. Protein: CASSVETGNSEQYF.

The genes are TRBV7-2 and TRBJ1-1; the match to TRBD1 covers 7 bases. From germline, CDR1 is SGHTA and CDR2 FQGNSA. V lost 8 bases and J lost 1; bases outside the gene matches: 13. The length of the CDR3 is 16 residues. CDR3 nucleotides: TGTGCCAGCGCTACGAGGGCCGGGACAGAGAACACTGAAGCTTTCTTT. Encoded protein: CASATRAGTENTEAFF.

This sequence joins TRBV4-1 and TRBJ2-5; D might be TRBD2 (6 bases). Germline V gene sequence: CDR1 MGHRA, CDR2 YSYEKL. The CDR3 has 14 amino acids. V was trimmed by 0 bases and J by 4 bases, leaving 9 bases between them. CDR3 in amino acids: CASSQEGLIETQYF. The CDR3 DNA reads TGCGCCAGCAGCCAAGAGGGACTCATAGAGACCCAGTACTTC.

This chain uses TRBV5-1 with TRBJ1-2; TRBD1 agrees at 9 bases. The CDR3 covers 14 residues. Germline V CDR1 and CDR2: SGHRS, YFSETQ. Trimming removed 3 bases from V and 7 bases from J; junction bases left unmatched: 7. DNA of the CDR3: TGCGCCAGCAGCTCGGACAGGGGAACGAGTGGCTACACCTTC. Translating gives CASSSDRGTSGYTF.

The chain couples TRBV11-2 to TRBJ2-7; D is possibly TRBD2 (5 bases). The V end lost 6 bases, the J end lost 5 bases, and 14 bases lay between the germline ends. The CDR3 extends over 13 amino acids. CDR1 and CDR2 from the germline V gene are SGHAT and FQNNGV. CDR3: CASRRRQPDEQYF. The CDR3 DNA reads TGTGCCAGCAGGAGGAGGCAGCCGGACGAGCAGTACTTC.

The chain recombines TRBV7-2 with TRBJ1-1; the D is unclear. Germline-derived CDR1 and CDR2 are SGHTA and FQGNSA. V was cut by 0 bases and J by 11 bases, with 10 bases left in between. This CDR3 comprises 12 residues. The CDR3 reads CASSLAEREAFF. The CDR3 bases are TGTGCCAGCAGCTTAGCGGAGCGGGAGGCTTTCTTT.

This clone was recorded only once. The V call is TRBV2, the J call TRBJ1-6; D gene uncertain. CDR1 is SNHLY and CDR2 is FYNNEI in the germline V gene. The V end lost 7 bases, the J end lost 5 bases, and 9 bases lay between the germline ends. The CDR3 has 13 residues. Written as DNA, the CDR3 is TGTGCCAGCACGGTTGAACATAATTCACCCCTCCACTTT. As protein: CASTVEHNSPLHF.

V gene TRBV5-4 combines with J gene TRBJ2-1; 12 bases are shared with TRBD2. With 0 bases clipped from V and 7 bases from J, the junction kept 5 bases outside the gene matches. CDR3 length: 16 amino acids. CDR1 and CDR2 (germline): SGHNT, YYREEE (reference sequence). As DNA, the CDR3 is TGTGCCAGCAGCTTGGGGCTAGCGGGGGGGCAAAATGAGCAGTTCTTC. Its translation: CASSLGLAGGQNEQFF.

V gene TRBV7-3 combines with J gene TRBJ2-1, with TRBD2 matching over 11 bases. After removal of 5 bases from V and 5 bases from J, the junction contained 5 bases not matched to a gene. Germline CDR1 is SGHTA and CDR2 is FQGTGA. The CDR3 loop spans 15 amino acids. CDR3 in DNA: TGTGCCAGCAGCCCGACTAGCGGGATAAACAATGAGCAGTTCTTC. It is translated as CASSPTSGINNEQFF.

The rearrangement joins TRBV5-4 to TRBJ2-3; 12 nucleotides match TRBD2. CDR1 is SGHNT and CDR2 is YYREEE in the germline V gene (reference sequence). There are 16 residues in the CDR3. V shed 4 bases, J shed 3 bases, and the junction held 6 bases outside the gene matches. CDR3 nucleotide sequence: TGTGCCAGCAGCCCAACTAGCGGGAGGCCTACAGATACGCAGTATTTT. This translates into CASSPTSGRPTDTQYF.

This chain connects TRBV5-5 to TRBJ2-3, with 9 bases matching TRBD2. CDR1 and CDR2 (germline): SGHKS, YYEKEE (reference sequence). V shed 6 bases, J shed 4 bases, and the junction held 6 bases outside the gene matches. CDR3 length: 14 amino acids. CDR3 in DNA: TGTGCCAGCAACGGCGGGGGGGCTGCAGATACGCAGTATTTT. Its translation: CASNGGGAADTQYF. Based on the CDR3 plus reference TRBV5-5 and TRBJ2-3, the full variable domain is DAGVTQSPTHLIKTRGQQVTLRCSPISGHKSVSWYQQVLGQGPQFIFQYYEKEERGRGNFPDRFSARQFPNYSSELNVNALLLGDSALYLCASNGGGAADTQYFGPGTRLTVL.

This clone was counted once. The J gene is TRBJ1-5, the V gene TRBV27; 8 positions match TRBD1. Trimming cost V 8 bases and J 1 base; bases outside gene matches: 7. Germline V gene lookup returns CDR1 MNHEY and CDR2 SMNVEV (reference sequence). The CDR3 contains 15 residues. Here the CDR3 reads CASVAGGGSNQPQHF. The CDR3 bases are TGTGCCAGCGTTGCAGGGGGCGGGAGCAATCAGCCCCAGCATTTT.

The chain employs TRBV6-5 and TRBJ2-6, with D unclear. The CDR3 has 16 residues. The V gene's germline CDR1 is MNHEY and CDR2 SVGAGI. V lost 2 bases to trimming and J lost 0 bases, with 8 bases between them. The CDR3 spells CASSYSQFSGANVLTF. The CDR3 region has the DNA TGTGCCAGCAGTTACAGTCAGTTCTCTGGGGCCAACGTCCTGACTTTC.

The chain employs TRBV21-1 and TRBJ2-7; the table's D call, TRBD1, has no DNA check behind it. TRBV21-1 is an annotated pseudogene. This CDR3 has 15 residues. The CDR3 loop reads CASSIKDRDSYEQYF. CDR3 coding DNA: TGTGCCAGCAGCATAAAGGACAGAGACTCCTACGAGCAGTACTTC.

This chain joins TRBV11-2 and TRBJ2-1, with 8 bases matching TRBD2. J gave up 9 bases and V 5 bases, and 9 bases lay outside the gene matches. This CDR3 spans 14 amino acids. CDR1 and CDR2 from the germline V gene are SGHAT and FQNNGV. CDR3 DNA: TGTGCCAGCAGCCTAGGGGGACTAGGCCTTGAGCAGTTCTTC. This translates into CASSLGGLGLEQFF.

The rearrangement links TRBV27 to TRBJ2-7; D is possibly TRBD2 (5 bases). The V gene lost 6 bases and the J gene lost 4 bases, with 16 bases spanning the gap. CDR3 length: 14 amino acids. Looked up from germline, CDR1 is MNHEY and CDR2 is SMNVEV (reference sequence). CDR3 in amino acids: CASRLRVLAYEQYF. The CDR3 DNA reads TGTGCCAGCAGACTGAGGGTATTAGCTTACGAGCAGTACTTC.

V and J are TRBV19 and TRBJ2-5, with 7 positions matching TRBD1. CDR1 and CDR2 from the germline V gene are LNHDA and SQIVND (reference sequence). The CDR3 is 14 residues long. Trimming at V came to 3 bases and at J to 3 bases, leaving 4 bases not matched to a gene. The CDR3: CASSIRQGKETQYF. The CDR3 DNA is TGTGCCAGTAGTATCAGACAGGGAAAAGAGACCCAGTACTTC. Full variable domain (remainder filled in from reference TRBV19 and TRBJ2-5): DGGITQSPKYLFRKEGQNVTLSCEQNLNHDAMYWYRQDPGQGLRLIYYSQIVNDFQKGDIAEGYSVSREKKESFPLTVTSAQKNPTAFYLCASSIRQGKETQYFGPGTRLLVL.

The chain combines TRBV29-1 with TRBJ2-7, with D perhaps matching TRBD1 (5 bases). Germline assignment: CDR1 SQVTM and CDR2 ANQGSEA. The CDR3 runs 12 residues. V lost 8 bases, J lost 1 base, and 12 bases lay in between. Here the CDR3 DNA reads TGCAGCTCCTCCTCAGGGTCCTACGAGCAGTACTTC. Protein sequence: CSSSSGSYEQYF.